The rows below give T cell receptor beta chains drawn from one sample of a study of graft-versus-host responses after intestinal transplantation. Assay: immunoSEQ multiplex PCR; the TCRdb copy retains only in-frame clones and omits some. Of approximately 90,000 clones in the sample, about 85% were seen once. No antigens are known for them. This specimen consisted of unstimulated CD4+ T cells sorted from spleen or lymph node cells, obtained before transplant. These receptors were taken from a human donor who was the organ donor for an intestinal transplant. Each CDR3 is given with its conserved first and last residue.

v_call: TRBV19; cdr3_aa: CASRFQGLGYTF
v_call: TRBV2; cdr3_aa: CATRGGGPYNEQFF
v_call: TRBV5-1; cdr3_aa: CASSLLAGGKNIQYF
v_call: TRBV28; cdr3_aa: CASSPQGPFEAFF
v_call: TRBV10-3; cdr3_aa: CATGGRDPYSGNTIYF
v_call: TRBV11-2; cdr3_aa: CASSISGDTQYF
v_call: TRBV27; cdr3_aa: CASSPRLAGVGETQYF
v_call: TRBV1; cdr3_aa: CTSSQYSRTDTQYF
v_call: TRBV7-9; cdr3_aa: CASSLPSSGKETQYF
v_call: TRBV5-6; cdr3_aa: CASSFRRELPHGTQYF
v_call: TRBV7-9; cdr3_aa: CASRADYNEQFF
v_call: TRBV5-4; cdr3_aa: CASSLVPTGDPGELFF
v_call: TRBV6-6; cdr3_aa: CASRDREETQYF
v_call: TRBV15; cdr3_aa: CATSESTWTSGYNEQFF
v_call: TRBV28; cdr3_aa: CASNNTPGTGDTEAFF
v_call: TRBV6-1; cdr3_aa: CASSERGRVGTGIYEQYF
v_call: TRBV5-1; cdr3_aa: CASSTMGQGAQETQYF
v_call: TRBV7-9; cdr3_aa: CASSSASGTGGWETQYF
v_call: TRBV29-1; cdr3_aa: CSVTGGVSSTDTQYF
v_call: TRBV29-1; cdr3_aa: CSVGPSGVYGYTF
v_call: TRBV7-2; cdr3_aa: CASSAFGGRTYNEQFF
v_call: TRBV9; cdr3_aa: CASSADRVNEKLFF
v_call: TRBV4-1; cdr3_aa: CASSPAQLRNWNYGYTF
v_call: TRBV9; cdr3_aa: CASSVSSRHNEQFF
v_call: TRBV7-8; cdr3_aa: CASSLGLPAGDTQYF
v_call: TRBV7-3; cdr3_aa: CASSHLTGSGYTF
v_call: TRBV5-1; cdr3_aa: CASSNFAGGQETQYF
v_call: TRBV25-1; cdr3_aa: CASSPLGPGQGTYNEQFF
v_call: TRBV7-2; cdr3_aa: CASSLGPRPEAFF
v_call: TRBV21-1; cdr3_aa: CASSIRQGARQPQHF
v_call: TRBV9; cdr3_aa: CASSVAGEKLFF
v_call: TRBV30; cdr3_aa: CAWNLGLGRGGMGEQYF
v_call: TRBV28; cdr3_aa: CASSPPWTDEQYF
v_call: TRBV30; cdr3_aa: CAWSPPGGAYEQYF
v_call: TRBV28; cdr3_aa: CASSATPRTATYEQYF
v_call: TRBV6-5; cdr3_aa: CASTGDRGPYEQYF
v_call: TRBV2; cdr3_aa: CASSPNYGYTF
v_call: TRBV6-8; cdr3_aa: CASSWYTGRVNEKLFF
v_call: TRBV7-3; cdr3_aa: CASSLSAGEGTEAFF
v_call: TRBV28; cdr3_aa: CASSLPGGSYEQYF
v_call: TRBV30; cdr3_aa: CAWDPQGIYGYTF
v_call: TRBV29-1; cdr3_aa: CSGTGGEETQYF
v_call: TRBV18; cdr3_aa: CASSPTSGVSTDTQYF